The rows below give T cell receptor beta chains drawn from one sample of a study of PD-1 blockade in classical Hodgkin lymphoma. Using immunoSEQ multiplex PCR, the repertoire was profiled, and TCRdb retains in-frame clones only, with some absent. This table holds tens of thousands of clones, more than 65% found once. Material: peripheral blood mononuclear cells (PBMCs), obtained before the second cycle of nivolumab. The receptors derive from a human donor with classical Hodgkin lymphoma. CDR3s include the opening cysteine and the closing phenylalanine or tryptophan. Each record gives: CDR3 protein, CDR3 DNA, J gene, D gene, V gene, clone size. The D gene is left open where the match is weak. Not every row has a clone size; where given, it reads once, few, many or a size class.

CDR3 protein: CASRMGPQETQYF
CDR3 DNA: TGTGCCAGCAGGATGGGACCCCAAGAGACCCAGTACTTC
J gene: TRBJ2-5
D gene: -
V gene: TRBV6-1
clone size: -

CDR3 protein: CASSEGLAAVRDQYF
CDR3 DNA: TGTGCCAGCAGTGAGGGACTAGCGGCGGTGAGGGACCAGTACTTC
J gene: TRBJ2-5
D gene: TRBD2
V gene: TRBV2
clone size: -

CDR3 protein: CSVEGSLTTGRNTEAFF
CDR3 DNA: TGCAGCGTTGAAGGGAGCCTGACGACAGGGCGGAACACTGAAGCTTTCTTT
J gene: TRBJ1-1
D gene: TRBD1
V gene: TRBV29-1
clone size: -

CDR3 protein: CASSPGDYPYEQYF
CDR3 DNA: TGTGCCAGCAGCCCAGGGGACTACCCCTACGAGCAGTACTTC
J gene: TRBJ2-7
D gene: -
V gene: TRBV11-2
clone size: -

CDR3 protein: CASSQERWDINTQYF
CDR3 DNA: TGCGCCAGCAGCCAAGAGCGATGGGACATAAATACGCAGTATTTT
J gene: TRBJ2-3
D gene: -
V gene: TRBV4-3
clone size: -

CDR3 protein: CASSQGDRGNREQFF
CDR3 DNA: TGTGCCAGCAGCCAGGGGGACAGGGGCAACCGGGAGCAGTTCTTC
J gene: TRBJ2-1
D gene: TRBD1
V gene: TRBV5-8
clone size: -

CDR3 protein: CASSQVEHPYGYTF
CDR3 DNA: TGCGCCAGCAGCCAAGTGGAACACCCCTATGGCTACACCTTC
J gene: TRBJ1-2
D gene: -
V gene: TRBV4-1
clone size: few

CDR3 protein: CASSRAGGPGNEQFF
CDR3 DNA: TGTGCCAGTAGTCGTGCGGGAGGGCCCGGCAATGAGCAGTTCTTC
J gene: TRBJ2-1
D gene: TRBD2
V gene: TRBV19
clone size: -

CDR3 protein: CAWQGGRTSGSIIPISEQYF
CDR3 DNA: TGTGCCTGGCAGGGGGGGAGGACTAGCGGGAGTATAATTCCCATTTCCGAGCAGTACTTC
J gene: TRBJ2-7
D gene: TRBD2
V gene: TRBV30
clone size: once

CDR3 protein: CASSLVMGTNTGELFF
CDR3 DNA: TGCGCCAGCAGCTTGGTTATGGGAACAAACACCGGGGAGCTGTTTTTT
J gene: TRBJ2-2
D gene: -
V gene: TRBV5-1
clone size: -

CDR3 protein: CASSLGVGITEAFF
CDR3 DNA: TGTGCCAGCAGCTTGGGCGTGGGGATCACTGAAGCTTTCTTT
J gene: TRBJ1-1
D gene: -
V gene: TRBV5-6
clone size: few